Presented here are 3 T cell receptor beta chains from one specimen sequenced in a study of blood T cell repertoires in COVID-19. Clones were read by immunoSEQ multiplex PCR, and TCRdb kept only the in-frame ones, dropping some. The sample yields some 390,000 clones, 85% to 90% seen once. The material sequenced was PBMCs or T cells enriched from blood (not recorded which). These receptors were obtained from a man aged 25-45 years who had recovered from COVID-19.

This chain joins TRBV5-1 and TRBJ2-7; 9 bases are shared with TRBD2. The junction had 10 bases not matched to a gene; V was cut back by 2 bases and J by 1 base. The CDR3 is made up of 17 amino acids. CDR1 and CDR2 from the germline V gene are SGHRS and YFSETQ. In DNA, the CDR3 is TGCGCCAGCAGCTTTGCGGGAGGGCCAAAGGTTTCCTACGAGCAGTACTTC. It encodes CASSFAGGPKVSYEQYF.

V and J are TRBV19 and TRBJ1-2; 12 bases match TRBD1. The length of the CDR3 is 17 residues. Trimming cost V 5 bases and J 5 bases; bases outside gene matches: 12. Per the germline V gene, CDR1 is LNHDA and CDR2 is SQIVND (reference sequence). The CDR3 DNA is TGTGCCAGTAGTTCCCTCGGGACAGGGGGCATTTCATATGGCTACACCTTC. This codes for CASSSLGTGGISYGYTF. The variable domain in full, completed from reference TRBV19 and TRBJ1-2, reads DGGITQSPKYLFRKEGQNVTLSCEQNLNHDAMYWYRQDPGQGLRLIYYSQIVNDFQKGDIAEGYSVSREKKESFPLTVTSAQKNPTAFYLCASSSLGTGGISYGYTFGSGTRLTVV.

J is TRBJ1-1 and V is TRBV19, with D perhaps matching TRBD1 (5 bases). Trimming removed 5 bases from V and 2 bases from J, with 9 bases in between. Per the germline V gene, CDR1 is LNHDA and CDR2 is SQIVND (reference sequence). The CDR3 covers 13 residues. The CDR3 protein is CASSETENTEAFF. DNA for the CDR3: TGTGCCAGTAGTGAGACAGAAAACACTGAAGCTTTCTTT.